This entry features one TCR beta chain sequence. The antigen remains unidentified. Sequencing relied on immunoSEQ assay v3.0, run at survey level. TCRdb's copy holds only in-frame clones and misses some; the assay was immunoSEQ multiplex PCR. The sample holds under 45,000 clones, 85% to 95% seen once. This entry comes from a study of long-term antiretroviral therapy in people with HIV. Regarding the study as a whole: In the period from about 2004 to 2018, blood was collected, possibly under older ART regimens.

V gave up 1 base and J gave up 6 bases; unmatched junction bases: 10. CDR3 length: 16 residues. Germline V gene data show CDR1 as SGHKS and CDR2 as YYEKEE (reference sequence). The J gene is TRBJ1-5, the V gene TRBV5-5, with TRBD1 matching over 7 bases. The material sequenced was unsorted PBMCs, taken around 9.2 years after starting antiretroviral therapy. This receptor was taken from a man aged 30 to 39 with HIV. The CDR3 region has the DNA TGTGCCAGCAGCTTGATTACAGGGGCGGCAATTCAGCCCCAGCATTTT. This translates into CASSLITGAAIQPQHF.